These 14 T cell receptor beta chains share one sample of origin, sequenced in a study of T cell responses to AZD1222 COVID-19 vaccine. This table comes from immunoSEQ multiplex PCR, and its TCRdb copy is limited to in-frame clones, with some not included. This table has 120,000 to 150,000 clones, more than 85% appearing once. This sample comprised peripheral blood, obtained on day 0 of MenACWY control vaccination. These receptors originate from an adult in good health.

This clone was seen only once. The sample holds other DNA sequences that translate to the same CDR3. This chain joins TRBV7-2 and TRBJ1-2; 10 nucleotides line up with TRBD1. The CDR3 is 15 residues long. CDR1 and CDR2 from the germline V gene are SGHTA and FQGNSA. J was trimmed by 0 bases and V by 5 bases; bases with no gene match: 3. The CDR3 reads CASSLDRGPNYGYTF. The CDR3 DNA follows: TGTGCCAGCAGCCTCGACAGGGGGCCTAACTATGGCTACACCTTC.

This clone appeared a single time. This chain joins TRBV9 and TRBJ1-1; 8 positions agree with TRBD1. Germline V gene lookup returns CDR1 SGDLS and CDR2 YYNGEE. The CDR3 sequence is 14 residues long. J gave up 3 bases and V 4 bases, and 5 bases lay outside the gene matches. The CDR3 DNA sequence: TGTGCCAGCAGCCGCGGACAGGGAGACACTGAAGCTTTCTTT. Its protein product is CASSRGQGDTEAFF. The variable domain in full, completed from reference TRBV9 and TRBJ1-1, reads DSGVTQTPKHLITATGQRVTLRCSPRSGDLSVYWYQQSLDQGLQFLIQYYNGEERAKGNILERFSAQQFPDLHSELNLSSLELGDSALYFCASSRGQGDTEAFFGQGTRLTVV.

The rearrangement links TRBV7-3 to TRBJ2-1, with 7 nucleotides matching TRBD2. V was clipped by 4 bases and J by 3 bases; unmatched bases: 6. This CDR3 is 15 amino acids long. Germline loops: CDR1 SGHTA, CDR2 FQGTGA. The CDR3 here is CASSSRPSGYNEQFF. In nucleotides, the CDR3 is TGTGCCAGCAGCTCAAGGCCTAGCGGCTACAATGAGCAGTTCTTC.

The chain is built from TRBV6-1 and TRBJ2-7; unclear D gene. There are 16 residues in the CDR3. Trimming took 2 bases from V and 3 from J, leaving 17 bases between them. The V gene's germline CDR1 is MNHNS and CDR2 SASEGT. DNA of the CDR3: TGTGCCAGCAGTGAATTTACGTTGTTGCACGACTACGAGCAGTACTTC. Translating gives CASSEFTLLHDYEQYF.

Notes on this clone: Mismatch with germline at one junction end may stem from a read error. The chain combines TRBV6-1 with TRBJ2-2; D is perhaps TRBD2 (6 bases). Germline V gives CDR1 MNHNS, CDR2 SASEGT. This CDR3 has 13 amino acids. In DNA, the CDR3 is TGTGCCAGCGGTGAACTAGCTCCCGGGGAGCTGTTTTTT. Translation gives CASGELAPGELFF.

The V gene is TRBV12-3 or TRBV12-4, the J gene TRBJ1-1, with unresolved D. The CDR3 runs 12 residues. The V and J ends lost 8 bases and 5 bases respectively, with 12 bases between them. CDR3 residues: CASGWVGTEAFF. In nucleotides, the CDR3 is TGTGCCAGCGGCTGGGTGGGGACTGAAGCTTTCTTT.

The chain employs TRBV7-9 and TRBJ2-1; 10 bases match TRBD2. The CDR3 is 15 residues long. The J segment lost 7 bases and the V segment lost 5 bases, leaving 8 bases of the junction unmatched. Germline loops: CDR1 SEHNR, CDR2 FQNEAQ (reference sequence). The CDR3 DNA sequence: TGTGCCAGCAGCAAACCAAGCGGGGGGGTAAATGAGCAGTTCTTC. Encoded protein: CASSKPSGGVNEQFF. The full variable domain, its missing parts supplied by reference TRBV7-9 and TRBJ2-1, is DTGVSQNPRHKITKRGQNVTFRCDPISEHNRLYWYRQTLGQGPEFLTYFQNEAQLEKSRLLSDRFSAERPKGSFSTLEIQRTEQGDSAMYLCASSKPSGGVNEQFFGPGTRLTVL.

The V gene is TRBV27, the J gene TRBJ1-1; D may be TRBD1 (5 bases). The CDR3 is made up of 13 amino acids. V lost 4 bases and J lost 6, with 12 bases in between. The V gene's germline CDR1 is MNHEY and CDR2 SMNVEV (reference sequence). As DNA, the CDR3 is TGTGCCAGCAGTTACTCAGGGTTGTCTGAAGCTTTCTTT. Translating it yields CASSYSGLSEAFF.

The J gene is TRBJ2-5, the V gene TRBV3-1 (or the pseudogene TRBV3-2); D is ambiguous. V shed 4 bases and J shed 4 bases, with 10 bases lying between them. CDR3 length: 13 amino acids. Germline CDR1 and CDR2: LGHDT and YNNKEL (reference sequence). The CDR3 sequence is CASSPYPRETQYF. CDR3 sequence (DNA): TGTGCCAGCAGCCCATATCCCCGAGAGACCCAGTACTTC.

The V gene is TRBV28, the J gene TRBJ1-1; no clear D. The CDR3 loop spans 15 amino acids. V lost 2 bases and J 0 bases, leaving 10 bases between the germline ends. From germline, CDR1 is MDHEN and CDR2 SYDVKM. CDR3: CASSLNGVVNTEAFF. The CDR3 DNA reads TGTGCCAGCAGTTTAAATGGTGTGGTGAACACTGAAGCTTTCTTT. The full variable domain, rest sourced from reference TRBV28 and TRBJ1-1, is DVKVTQSSRYLVKRTGEKVFLECVQDMDHENMFWYRQDPGLGLRLIYFSYDVKMKEKGDIPEGYSVSREKKERFSLILESASTNQTSMYLCASSLNGVVNTEAFFGQGTRLTVV.

The chain recombines TRBV5-3 with TRBJ2-7, with TRBD1 as a possible D gene (5 bases). TRBV5-3 falls under the ORF class, with uncertain function. Trimming cost V 9 bases and J 3 bases, with 13 bases left between them. This CDR3 is 12 amino acids long. CDR3 sequence reads: CAKNRRSYEQYF. The CDR3 nucleotides read TGTGCCAAAAACAGGCGGAGCTACGAGCAGTACTTC.

This chain connects TRBV2 to TRBJ2-3, with 11 bases matching TRBD2. This CDR3 has 14 residues. The V and J ends lost 6 bases and 9 bases, in that order; junction bases with no gene match: 8. Per germline, CDR1 SNHLY and CDR2 FYNNEI. CDR3 sequence reads: CASSDQGLAATQYF. In DNA, the CDR3 is TGTGCCAGCAGCGATCAGGGACTAGCGGCGACGCAGTATTTT.

The chain is built from TRBV6-4 and TRBJ1-2; no clear D. CDR1 MRHNA and CDR2 SNTAGT come from the germline V gene. The V end lost 4 bases, the J end lost 8 bases, and 14 bases lay between the germline ends. The CDR3 loop spans 13 amino acids. The CDR3 DNA sequence: TGTGCCAGCAGTGCCGAGGGAGGTGGAGGCTACACCTTC. Protein product: CASSAEGGGGYTF.

The V gene is TRBV12-3 or TRBV12-4, the J gene TRBJ1-1, with unresolved D. The CDR3 runs to 13 residues. Trimming removed 4 bases from V and 0 bases from J, with 6 bases in between. The chain's CDR3 is CASSSIMNTEAFF. Here the CDR3 DNA reads TGTGCCAGCAGTTCCATAATGAACACTGAAGCTTTCTTT.